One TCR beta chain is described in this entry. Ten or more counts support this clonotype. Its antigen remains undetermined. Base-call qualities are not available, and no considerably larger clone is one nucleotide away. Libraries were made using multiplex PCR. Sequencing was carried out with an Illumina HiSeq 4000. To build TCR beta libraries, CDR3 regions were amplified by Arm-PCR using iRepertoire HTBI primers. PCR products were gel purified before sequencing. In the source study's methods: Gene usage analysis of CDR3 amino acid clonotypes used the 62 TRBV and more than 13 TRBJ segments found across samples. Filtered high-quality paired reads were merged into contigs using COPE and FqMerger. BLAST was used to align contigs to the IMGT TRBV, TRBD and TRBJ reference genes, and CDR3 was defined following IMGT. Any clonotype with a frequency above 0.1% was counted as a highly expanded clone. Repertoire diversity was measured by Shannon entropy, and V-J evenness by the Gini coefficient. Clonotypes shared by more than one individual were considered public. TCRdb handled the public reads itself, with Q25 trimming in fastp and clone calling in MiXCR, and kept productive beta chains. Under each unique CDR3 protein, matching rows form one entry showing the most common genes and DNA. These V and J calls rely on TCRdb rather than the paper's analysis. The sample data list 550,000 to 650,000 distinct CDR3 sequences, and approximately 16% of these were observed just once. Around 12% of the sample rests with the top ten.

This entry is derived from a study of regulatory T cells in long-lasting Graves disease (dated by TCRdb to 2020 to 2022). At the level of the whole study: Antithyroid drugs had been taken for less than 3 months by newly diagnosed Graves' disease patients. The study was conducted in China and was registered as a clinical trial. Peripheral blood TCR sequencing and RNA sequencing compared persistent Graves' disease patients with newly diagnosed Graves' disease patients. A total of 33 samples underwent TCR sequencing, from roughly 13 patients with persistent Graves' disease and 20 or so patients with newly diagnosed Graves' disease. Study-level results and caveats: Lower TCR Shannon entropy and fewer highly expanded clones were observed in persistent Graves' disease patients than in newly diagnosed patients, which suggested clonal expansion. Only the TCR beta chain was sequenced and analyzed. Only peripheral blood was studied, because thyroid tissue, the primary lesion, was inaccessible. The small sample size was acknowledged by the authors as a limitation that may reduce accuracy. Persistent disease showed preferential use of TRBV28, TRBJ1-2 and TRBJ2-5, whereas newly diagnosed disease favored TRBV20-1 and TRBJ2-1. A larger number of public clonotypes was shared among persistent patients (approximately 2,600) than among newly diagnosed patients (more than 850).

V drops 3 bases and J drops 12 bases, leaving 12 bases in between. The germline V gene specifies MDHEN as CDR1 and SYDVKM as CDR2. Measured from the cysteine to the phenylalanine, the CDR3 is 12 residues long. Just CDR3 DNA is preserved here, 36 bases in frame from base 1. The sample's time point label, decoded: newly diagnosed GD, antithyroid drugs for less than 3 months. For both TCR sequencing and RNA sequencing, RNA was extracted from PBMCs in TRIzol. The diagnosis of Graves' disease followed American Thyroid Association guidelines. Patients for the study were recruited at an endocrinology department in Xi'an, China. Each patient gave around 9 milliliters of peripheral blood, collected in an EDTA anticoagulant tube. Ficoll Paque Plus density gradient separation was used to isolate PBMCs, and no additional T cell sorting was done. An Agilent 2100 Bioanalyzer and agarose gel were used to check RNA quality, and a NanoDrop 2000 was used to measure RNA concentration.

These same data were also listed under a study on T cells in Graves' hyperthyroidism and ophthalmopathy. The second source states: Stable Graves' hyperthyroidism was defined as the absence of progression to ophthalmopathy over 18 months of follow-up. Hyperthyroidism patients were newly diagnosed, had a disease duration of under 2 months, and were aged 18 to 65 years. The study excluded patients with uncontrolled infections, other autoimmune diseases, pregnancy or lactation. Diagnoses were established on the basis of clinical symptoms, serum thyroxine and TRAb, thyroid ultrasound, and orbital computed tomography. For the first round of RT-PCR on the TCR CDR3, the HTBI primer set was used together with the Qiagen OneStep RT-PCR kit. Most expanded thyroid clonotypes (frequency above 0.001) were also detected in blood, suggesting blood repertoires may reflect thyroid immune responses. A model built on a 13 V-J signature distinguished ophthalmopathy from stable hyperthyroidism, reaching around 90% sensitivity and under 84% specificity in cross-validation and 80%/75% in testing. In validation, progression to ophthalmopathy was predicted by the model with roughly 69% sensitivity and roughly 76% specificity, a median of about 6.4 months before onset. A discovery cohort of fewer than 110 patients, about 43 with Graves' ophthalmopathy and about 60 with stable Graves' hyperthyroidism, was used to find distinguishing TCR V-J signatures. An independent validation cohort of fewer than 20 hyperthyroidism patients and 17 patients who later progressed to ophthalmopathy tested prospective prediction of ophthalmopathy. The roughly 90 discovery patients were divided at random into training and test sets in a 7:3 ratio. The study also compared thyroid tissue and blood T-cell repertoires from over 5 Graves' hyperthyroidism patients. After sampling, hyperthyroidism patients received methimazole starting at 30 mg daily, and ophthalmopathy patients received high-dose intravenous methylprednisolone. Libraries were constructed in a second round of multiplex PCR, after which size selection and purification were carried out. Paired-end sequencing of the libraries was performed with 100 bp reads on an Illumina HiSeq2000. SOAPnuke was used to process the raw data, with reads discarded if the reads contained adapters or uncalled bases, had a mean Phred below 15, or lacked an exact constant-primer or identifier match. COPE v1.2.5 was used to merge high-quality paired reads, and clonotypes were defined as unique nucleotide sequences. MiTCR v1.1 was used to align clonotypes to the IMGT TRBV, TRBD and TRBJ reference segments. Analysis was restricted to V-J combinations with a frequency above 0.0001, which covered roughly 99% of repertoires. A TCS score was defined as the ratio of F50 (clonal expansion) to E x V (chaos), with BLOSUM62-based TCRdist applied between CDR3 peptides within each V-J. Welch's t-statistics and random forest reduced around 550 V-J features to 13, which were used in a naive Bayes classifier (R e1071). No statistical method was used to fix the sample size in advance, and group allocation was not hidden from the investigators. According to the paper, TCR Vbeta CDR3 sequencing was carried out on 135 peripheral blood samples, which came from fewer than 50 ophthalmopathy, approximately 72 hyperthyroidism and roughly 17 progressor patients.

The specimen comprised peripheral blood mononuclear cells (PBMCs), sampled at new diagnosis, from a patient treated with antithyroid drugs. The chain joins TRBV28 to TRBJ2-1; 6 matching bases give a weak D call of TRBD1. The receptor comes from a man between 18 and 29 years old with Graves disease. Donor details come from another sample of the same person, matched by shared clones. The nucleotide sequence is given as TGTGCCAGCAGTTTCTATGCAGGGGTGCAGTTCTTC. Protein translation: CASSFYAGVQFF.